Many counts were recorded for the clone carrying this T cell receptor (beta chain). The target antigen is unknown. This entry comes from a study of Graves' ophthalmopathy and Graves' hyperthyroidism. Study as a whole: Hyperthyroidism qualified as stable when ophthalmopathy did not develop within 18 months of follow-up.

CDR1 and CDR2 (germline): DFQATT, SNEGSKA (reference sequence). The CDR3 extends over 13 amino acids. The V and J ends lost 5 bases and 0 bases respectively, with 11 bases between them. The authors amplified TCR beta CDR3 regions from RNA transcripts. An opening RT-PCR round employed HTBI primers and preceded a second-round multiplex PCR. TCRdb independently ran MiXCR on the multiplex PCR reads; one entry per CDR3 protein. The sample carries around 520,000 distinct CDR3 sequences, about two fifths recorded once. General study results and limits: Thyroid clonotypes that were expanded above 0.001 frequency mostly also appeared in blood. This model predicted ophthalmopathy progression (sensitivity 65% to 71%, specificity about 72%). Ophthalmopathy could be told apart from stable hyperthyroidism by a 13-signature model (about 90% sensitivity, around 84% specificity).

The clonotype was recovered from an adult man with Graves' hyperthyroidism. This rearrangement joins TRBV20-1 to TRBJ2-7, with D possibly being TRBD1 (6 bases). The sequencing sample was made of peripheral blood or thyroid tissue (not recorded which). The CDR3 DNA reads as TGCAGTGCTCTGCGGACAGTCTCCTACGAGCAGTACTTC. Protein product: CSALRTVSYEQYF.